These 20 T cell receptor beta chains share one sample of origin, sequenced in a study of vaccination and CD4 T cells after COVID-19. These receptors' targets are unknown. Treatment in this sample: approximately 10-day PBMC culture with coronavirus spike peptide pools or control peptides (ViraFEST assay). The study sequenced cultured CD4+ T cell DNA using the Oncomine TCR Beta short-read assay. TCRdb recomputed calls from the PCR reads with MiXCR, one row per CDR3 protein. The sample shows roughly 17,000 distinct CDR3 sequences, more than 40% of them seen only once. Sequenced material: CD4+ T cells from blood, cultured in vitro, taken before SARS-CoV-2 vaccination. Every receptor here comes from a human donor who had recovered from COVID-19.

This clonotype was counted only a few times. The chain links TRBV20-1 to TRBJ2-2, with D perhaps TRBD2 (5 bases). Germline-derived CDR1 and CDR2 are DFQATT and SNEGSKA (reference sequence). CDR3 length: 13 residues. Deletions cut 1 base from V and 6 bases from J, with 9 bases between. DNA for the CDR3: TGCAGTGCTAGAGTAGCGACCCCCGGGGAGCTGTTTTTT. Amino acids: CSARVATPGELFF.

The chain is built from TRBV11-3 and TRBJ1-4; D is unclear. The V gene lost 1 base and the J gene lost 5 bases, with 8 bases spanning the gap. There are 14 residues in the CDR3. Germline CDR1 SGHNT, CDR2 YENEEA. The CDR3 sequence: CASSLGTGNEKLFF. The CDR3 bases are TGTGCCAGCAGCTTAGGGACGGGAAATGAAAAACTGTTTTTT.

The genes are TRBV4-3 and TRBJ1-2; perhaps TRBD1 as D (6 bases). This CDR3 comprises 15 residues. V lost 0 bases to trimming and J lost 4 bases, with 12 bases between them. Per the germline V gene, CDR1 is LGHNA and CDR2 is YSLEER. The CDR3, as DNA: TGCGCCAGCAGCCAAGATCGGACAGCCTCCTATGGCTACACCTTC. As protein: CASSQDRTASYGYTF.

The V and J genes are TRBV11-2 and TRBJ1-6; D is ambiguous. V was clipped by 0 bases and J by 8 bases, with 8 bases between them. The CDR3 spans 14 residues. The germline CDR1 and CDR2 sequences are SGHAT and FQNNGV. CDR3 coding DNA: TGTGCCAGCAGCTTAGACAGAATCGATTCACCCCTCCACTTT. This gives the protein CASSLDRIDSPLHF.

This clonotype came up once. The J gene is TRBJ2-4, the V gene TRBV6-1, with D perhaps TRBD1 or TRBD2 (5 bases each). CDR1 and CDR2 (germline): MNHNS, SASEGT. This CDR3 region has 12 residues. The V gene lost 3 bases and the J gene lost 7 bases, with 7 bases spanning the gap. The chain's CDR3 is CASSDGTNIQYF. CDR3 in DNA: TGTGCCAGCAGTGATGGGACGAACATTCAGTACTTC.

The chain employs TRBV20-1 and TRBJ2-5; 12 bases align to TRBD2. CDR1 and CDR2 from the germline V gene are DFQATT and SNEGSKA (reference sequence). With 2 bases clipped from V and 4 bases from J, the junction kept 5 bases outside the gene matches. The CDR3 contains 15 residues. The CDR3: CSARKPGLAGETQYF. The CDR3, as DNA: TGCAGTGCTAGAAAACCGGGACTAGCGGGAGAGACCCAGTACTTC.

In this sample, this clonotype turned up a few times. The chain uses TRBV7-2 and TRBJ1-2, with D uncertain. Germline V gene sequence: CDR1 SGHTA, CDR2 FQGNSA. The CDR3 length is 15 residues. V was clipped by 5 bases and J by 9 bases, with 22 bases between them. The CDR3 loop is CASSRNLTTPRSYTF. The CDR3 DNA sequence: TGTGCCAGCAGCCGAAATTTAACGACTCCGAGGAGCTACACCTTC.

The V call is TRBV6-1, the J call TRBJ2-7; D is unresolved. Germline CDR1 and CDR2: MNHNS and SASEGT. Trimming shortened V by 2 bases and J by 2 bases, and 16 bases separated the two germline ends. The CDR3 extends over 16 amino acids. CDR3 bases: TGTGCCAGCAGTGAAAGGTGGCTGATAAAAACCTACGAGCAGTACTTC. As protein: CASSERWLIKTYEQYF.

This clonotype came up a few times. The chain recombines TRBV20-1 with TRBJ2-1, with a weak D call TRBD2 (6 bases). There are 14 residues in the CDR3. Per the germline V gene, CDR1 is DFQATT and CDR2 is SNEGSKA (reference sequence). V lost 7 bases and J 4 bases, leaving 17 bases between the germline ends. CDR3 in amino acids: CSVHRGLPYNEQFF. Written as DNA, the CDR3 is TGCAGTGTTCATCGGGGACTTCCTTACAATGAGCAGTTCTTC.

J is TRBJ2-4 and V is TRBV19, with D uncertain. The V end lost 3 bases, the J end lost 2 bases, and 11 bases lay between the germline ends. This CDR3 is 15 amino acids long. The germline CDR1 and CDR2 sequences are LNHDA and SQIVND (reference sequence). The CDR3 sequence: CASSMGSGSKNIQYF. The DNA of the CDR3 is TGTGCCAGTAGTATGGGGTCGGGTTCCAAAAACATTCAGTACTTC.

The chain links TRBV28 to TRBJ2-3, with D possibly being TRBD1 (5 bases). Germline lookup yields CDR1 MDHEN and CDR2 SYDVKM. Trimming took off 6 bases at V and 4 bases at J, with 8 bases between the two ends. The CDR3 is 12 residues long. The CDR3 is CASRQDPDTQYF. For the CDR3, the DNA is TGTGCCAGCAGACAGGACCCAGATACGCAGTATTTT. Full variable domain (outside the CDR3, taken from reference TRBV28 and TRBJ2-3): DVKVTQSSRYLVKRTGEKVFLECVQDMDHENMFWYRQDPGLGLRLIYFSYDVKMKEKGDIPEGYSVSREKKERFSLILESASTNQTSMYLCASRQDPDTQYFGPGTRLTVL.

The V and J genes are TRBV2 and TRBJ2-7; the match to TRBD2 covers 8 bases. From germline, CDR1 is SNHLY and CDR2 FYNNEI. J lost 3 bases, V lost 6 bases, and 7 bases had no gene match. The CDR3 loop spans 14 amino acids. CDR3 coding DNA: TGTGCCAGCAGCCTAAGCGGGAGTAACTACGAGCAGTACTTC. It encodes CASSLSGSNYEQYF.

As for this clonotype: One end of the junction is discordant with germline, which a read error may explain. As DNA, the CDR3 is TGTGCCACCAGTCCCCGAGCACCCTACGAGCAGTACTTC. Its protein is CATSPRAPYEQYF. The chain carries TRBV10-3 and TRBJ2-7; D is ambiguous. The germline V gene encodes CDR1 ENHRY and CDR2 SYGVKD. This CDR3 region has 13 residues.

The chain recombines TRBV29-1 with TRBJ2-3, with D possibly being TRBD1 or TRBD2 (7 bases each). The germline gives CDR1 SQVTM, CDR2 ANQGSEA. The CDR3 extends over 13 amino acids. V lost 5 bases, J lost 4 bases, and 13 bases lay in between. The CDR3: CSVQQGGADTQYF. CDR3 bases: TGCAGCGTTCAGCAGGGGGGGGCAGATACGCAGTATTTT.

The chain links TRBV19 to TRBJ1-1; TRBD1 matches at 12 bases. Per germline, CDR1 LNHDA and CDR2 SQIVND (reference sequence). V gave up 5 bases and J gave up 1 base; unmatched junction bases: 23. This CDR3 is built from 22 residues. This CDR3 is CASSPRDRGRQISPLRNTEAFF. DNA for the CDR3: TGTGCCAGTAGTCCACGGGACAGGGGGCGCCAGATATCCCCTTTGAGGAACACTGAAGCTTTCTTT.

This chain links TRBV27 with TRBJ2-7, with 16 bases matching TRBD2. The CDR3 consists of 16 residues. After removal of 6 bases from V and 6 bases from J, the junction contained 8 bases not matched to a gene. CDR1 and CDR2 from the germline V gene are MNHEY and SMNVEV (reference sequence). For the CDR3, the DNA is TGTGCCAGCAGGGGACTAGCGGGAGGGCCCGCGGGCGAGCAGTACTTC. This sequence encodes CASRGLAGGPAGEQYF.

V is TRBV15 and J is TRBJ1-3; TRBD1 aligns across 7 bases. This CDR3 spans 15 amino acids. The germline gives CDR1 LNHNV, CDR2 YYDKDF (reference sequence). V lost 4 bases to trimming and J lost 4 bases; unmatched junction nucleotides: 7. CDR3 in amino acids: CATSTVRGPGNTIYF. The DNA of the CDR3 is TGTGCCACCAGCACGGTGAGGGGGCCAGGAAACACCATATATTTT.

This clonotype has only a few counts. The rearrangement uses TRBV28 and TRBJ1-2; D ambiguous. The germline CDR1 and CDR2 sequences are MDHEN and SYDVKM. There are 16 residues in the CDR3. V was trimmed by 4 bases and J by 4 bases, leaving 19 bases between them. CDR3 residues: CASSSPSTEVGYGYTF. The CDR3 region has the DNA TGTGCCAGCAGTTCCCCATCCACGGAAGTTGGCTATGGCTACACCTTC.

The chain links TRBV4-3 to TRBJ2-3; 7 positions agree with TRBD1. CDR1 is LGHNA and CDR2 is YSLEER in the germline V gene. V was pared by 2 bases and J by 0 bases, with 8 bases of the junction left unmatched. The CDR3 is 17 residues long. CDR3 in amino acids: CASSQMWDRASTDTQYF. The CDR3 coding sequence is TGCGCCAGCAGCCAAATGTGGGACAGAGCTAGCACAGATACGCAGTATTTT.

This clonotype was counted between two and nine times. The genes are TRBV20-1 and TRBJ2-3; TRBD2 matches at 7 bases. The J segment lost 5 bases and the V segment lost 7 bases, leaving 9 bases of the junction unmatched. This CDR3 has 13 amino acids. Germline CDR1 DFQATT, CDR2 SNEGSKA (reference sequence). The CDR3 protein is CSDTRLAGDTQYF. The CDR3 DNA follows: TGCAGTGACACAAGACTAGCAGGAGATACGCAGTATTTT.